The next 31 T cell receptor beta chains were all read from a single sample in a study of cytomegalovirus exposure and HLA in healthy donors. Primers: 60 Vbeta forward and 13 Jbeta reverse. This table comes from immunoSEQ multiplex PCR, and its TCRdb copy is limited to in-frame clones, with some not included. In the table there are under 200,000 clones, over 75% of which are singletons. The source material was PBMCs. The receptors were gathered from a woman aged 50 to 65 in good health and CMV-seronegative.

V gene TRBV9 combines with J gene TRBJ1-3, with TRBD1 identical over 10 bases. Germline CDR1 is SGDLS and CDR2 is YYNGEE. The trim removed 4 bases at V and 4 bases at J, leaving 8 bases unmatched. The CDR3 runs 16 residues. The CDR3 sequence: CASSYRQGATGNTIYF. Written as DNA, the CDR3 is TGTGCCAGCAGCTACCGACAGGGGGCTACAGGAAACACCATATATTTT.

The rearrangement uses TRBV28 and TRBJ2-7, with a possible D match to TRBD2 (5 bases). The germline CDR1 and CDR2 sequences are MDHEN and SYDVKM. The CDR3 runs 18 residues. V was clipped by 2 bases and J by 0 bases, with 20 bases between them. DNA for the CDR3: TGTGCCAGCAGTTTACCGACATTCCCGAGGGATAACTCCTACGAGCAGTACTTC. Its protein product is CASSLPTFPRDNSYEQYF.

This clone was counted a single time. The rearrangement uses TRBV27 and TRBJ2-7, with 9 nucleotides matching TRBD1. The length of the CDR3 is 15 residues. The V gene end was trimmed by 2 bases and the J gene end by 4 bases; junction bases not matched to a gene: 6. Germline loops: CDR1 MNHEY, CDR2 SMNVEV (reference sequence). The CDR3 spells CASSLEGQGFYEQYF. The CDR3 coding sequence is TGTGCCAGCAGTTTAGAGGGACAGGGTTTTTACGAGCAGTACTTC.

About this clone itself: The same CDR3 also results from other DNA sequences found in this sample. The chain joins TRBV9 to TRBJ2-7, with 12 bases aligning to TRBD1. Germline V gene sequence: CDR1 SGDLS, CDR2 YYNGEE. This CDR3 region has 15 residues. V dropped 3 bases and J dropped 7; count of bases not matched to a gene: 8. The CDR3, as DNA: TGTGCCAGCAGCGCGCCGGGACAGGGGGCGCGGGAGCAGTACTTC. Translated: CASSAPGQGAREQYF. Combining the CDR3 with reference TRBV9 and TRBJ2-7 gives the whole variable domain DSGVTQTPKHLITATGQRVTLRCSPRSGDLSVYWYQQSLDQGLQFLIQYYNGEERAKGNILERFSAQQFPDLHSELNLSSLELGDSALYFCASSAPGQGAREQYFGPGTRLTVT.

The chain recombines TRBV5-1 with TRBJ2-7, with D tentatively TRBD1 (5 bases). In germline, CDR1 is SGHRS, CDR2 YFSETQ. The CDR3 is made up of 14 amino acids. Trimming took off 3 bases at V and 1 base at J, with 11 bases between the two ends. This chain's CDR3 is CASSSTVLSYEQYF. The CDR3 DNA reads TGCGCCAGCAGCTCGACAGTTCTTTCCTACGAGCAGTACTTC. The variable domain in full, with the rest retrieved from reference TRBV5-1 and TRBJ2-7, is KAGVTQTPRYLIKTRGQQVTLSCSPISGHRSVSWYQQTPGQGLQFLFEYFSETQRNKGNFPGRFSGRQFSNSRSEMNVSTLELGDSALYLCASSSTVLSYEQYFGPGTRLTVT.

The chain combines TRBV5-1 with TRBJ2-3; D gene uncertain. CDR1 SGHRS and CDR2 YFSETQ come from the germline V gene. The V and J ends lost 0 bases and 2 bases respectively, with 10 bases between them. CDR3 length: 15 amino acids. The CDR3 bases are TGCGCCAGCAGCTTGGAATCACAGACCACAGATACGCAGTATTTT. Its protein is CASSLESQTTDTQYF.

The chain uses TRBV11-2 and TRBJ1-1; D is uncertain. Trimming stripped 1 base from V and 0 bases from J, with 6 bases between. CDR3 length: 14 amino acids. The germline gives CDR1 SGHAT, CDR2 FQNNGV. This chain's CDR3 is CASSLGLMNTEAFF. CDR3 DNA sequence: TGTGCCAGCAGCTTAGGACTGATGAACACTGAAGCTTTCTTT.

CDR3 sequence reads: CSAKGDYEQYF. DNA for the CDR3: TGCAGTGCTAAAGGGGACTACGAGCAGTACTTC. The chain is built from TRBV20-1 and TRBJ2-5; a possible D gene is TRBD1 (5 bases). The J call is uncertain, as TRBJ2-7 better fits the DNA end. CDR3 length: 11 amino acids. Looked up from germline, CDR1 is DFQATT and CDR2 is SNEGSKA (reference sequence).

The chain carries TRBV6-5 and TRBJ2-3, with D maybe TRBD1 (6 bases). Germline assignment: CDR1 MNHEY and CDR2 SVGAGI. V shed 6 bases and J shed 0 bases, with 13 bases lying between them. The CDR3 has 15 residues. CDR3: CASRRQATSTDTQYF. Here the CDR3 DNA reads TGTGCCAGCAGGAGACAGGCTACTAGCACAGATACGCAGTATTTT.

Here the CDR3 DNA reads TGTGCCAGCAGCTGGGACAGGGTCCCTGAAGCTTTCTTT. Protein sequence: CASSWDRVPEAFF. The chain has TRBV5-4 and TRBJ1-1; 9 bases match TRBD1. CDR1 and CDR2 (germline): SGHNT, YYREEE (reference sequence). CDR3 length equals 13 residues. The junction had 3 bases not matched to a gene; V was cut back by 3 bases and J by 6 bases.

This clone was detected only once. The rearrangement joins TRBV28 to TRBJ1-1; D perhaps matches TRBD1 (6 bases). Between the trimmed V and J ends, which lost 10 bases and 0 bases, there was a span of 12 bases. Per germline, CDR1 MDHEN and CDR2 SYDVKM. The CDR3 sequence is 13 residues long. CDR3 DNA: TGTGCCACCTACGGGACATTGAACACTGAAGCTTTCTTT. It specifies CATYGTLNTEAFF.

V usage is TRBV7-2 and J usage is TRBJ2-3; 7 nucleotides line up with TRBD2. CDR1 SGHTA and CDR2 FQGNSA come from the germline V gene. This CDR3 region has 15 residues. Trimming cost V 3 bases and J 6 bases; bases outside gene matches: 9. The CDR3 loop is CASSLRGFPLDTQYF. CDR3 coding DNA: TGTGCCAGCAGCTTGCGGGGGTTCCCCCTGGATACGCAGTATTTT.

V and J are TRBV7-9 and TRBJ2-4; 16 bases are a match to TRBD2. CDR1 and CDR2 (germline): SEHNR, FQNEAQ (reference sequence). Germline trimming cut 1 base from V and 7 bases from J; bases unmatched to any gene: 7. CDR3 length: 18 amino acids. The CDR3 nucleotides are TGTGCCAGCAGCTTAGGGGGGACTAGCGGGGGGGCCTGGAACATTCAGTACTTC. Translated, it gives CASSLGGTSGGAWNIQYF.

With respect to this clone: The sample has other DNA sequences that encode this CDR3 too. Written as DNA, the CDR3 is TGTGCCAGCTCACCGGGACAGGGAACCTCCTACGAGCAGTACTTC. Its protein product is CASSPGQGTSYEQYF. The chain links TRBV18 to TRBJ2-7; 9 nucleotides line up with TRBD1. The CDR3 has 15 amino acids. The ends lost 3 bases at V and 0 bases at J; junction bases unmatched: 3. Per the germline V gene, CDR1 is KGHSH and CDR2 is LQKENI.

The J gene is TRBJ2-1, the V gene TRBV5-4; 7 nucleotides line up with TRBD1. Germline V gene sequence: CDR1 SGHNT, CDR2 YYREEE (reference sequence). The J segment lost 6 bases and the V segment lost 2 bases, leaving 11 bases of the junction unmatched. The CDR3 sequence is 16 residues long. This CDR3 reads CASSLEGARALNEQFF. CDR3 nucleotide sequence: TGTGCCAGCAGCTTAGAGGGGGCCAGGGCCCTCAATGAGCAGTTCTTC.

This chain joins TRBV4-2 and TRBJ1-2; perhaps TRBD1 as D (5 bases). This CDR3 region has 14 residues. V lost 0 bases, J lost 8 bases, and 13 bases lay in between. Germline loops: CDR1 LGHNA, CDR2 YNFKEQ. The CDR3 reads CASSQDGGVQGYTF. The DNA of the CDR3 is TGTGCCAGCAGCCAAGATGGAGGGGTCCAAGGCTACACCTTC.

The chain joins TRBV11-2 to TRBJ2-7; D unresolved. This CDR3 comprises 15 residues. The V gene lost 0 bases and the J gene lost 2 bases, with 11 bases spanning the gap. From germline, CDR1 is SGHAT and CDR2 FQNNGV. The CDR3 DNA sequence: TGTGCCAGCAGCTTAGATCTGTGGCAAACCTACGAGCAGTACTTC. Residues: CASSLDLWQTYEQYF.

The chain recombines TRBV7-8 with TRBJ2-7, with 10 bases identical to TRBD2. The CDR3 has 14 amino acids. Germline trimming cut 5 bases from V and 10 bases from J; bases unmatched to any gene: 11. Germline CDR1 and CDR2: SGHVS and FQNEAQ. CDR3 sequence: CASSPPSGSSKQYF. CDR3 DNA: TGTGCCAGCAGCCCCCCTAGCGGGAGTTCCAAACAGTACTTC.

The chain's CDR3 is CASSQEPGQGSYEQYF. For the CDR3, the DNA is TGCGCCAGCAGCCAGGAACCGGGACAGGGCTCCTACGAGCAGTACTTC. The chain has TRBV4-3 and TRBJ2-7, with 9 bases matching TRBD1. The CDR3 totals 16 residues. Germline V CDR1 and CDR2: LGHNA, YSLEER. After removal of 3 bases from V and 0 bases from J, the junction contained 6 bases not matched to a gene.

For the CDR3, the DNA is TGTGCCACCTGGACGTCCGGGACAGGGGGCGGCTACACCTTC. This codes for CATWTSGTGGGYTF. V and J are TRBV10-3 and TRBJ1-2; 12 bases fit TRBD1. The germline gives CDR1 ENHRY, CDR2 SYGVKD. Trimming took 10 bases from V and 8 from J; bases not matched to a gene: 11. The length of the CDR3 is 14 residues.

This chain joins TRBV7-8 and TRBJ2-7; TRBD2 aligns across 7 bases. Trimming at V came to 1 base and at J to 5 bases, leaving 8 bases not matched to a gene. The CDR3 totals 15 residues. Germline V gene sequence: CDR1 SGHVS, CDR2 FQNEAQ. The CDR3 region has the DNA TGTGCCAGCAGCTTAGTTGGCGGGAGTGTGAACGAGCAGTACTTC. Protein product: CASSLVGGSVNEQYF.

The chain employs TRBV9 and TRBJ1-3; perhaps TRBD1 as D (5 bases). Trimming shortened V by 3 bases and J by 3 bases, and 13 bases separated the two germline ends. CDR1 is SGDLS, CDR2 YYNGEE, per germline. The CDR3 covers 15 residues. CDR3 DNA: TGTGCCAGCAGCGCAAGGGGCGCTTTTGGAAACACCATATATTTT. This gives the protein CASSARGAFGNTIYF.

This chain uses TRBV28 with TRBJ2-5; the D is unclear. The tail of the sequence fits TRBJ2-7 better, so the J call may be wrong. This CDR3 has 11 amino acids. Germline lookup yields CDR1 MDHEN and CDR2 SYDVKM. In DNA form, the CDR3 reads TGTGCCAGCGGGCTCCGATACGAGCAGTACTTC. Translated: CASGLRYEQYF.

The chain is built from TRBV7-3 and TRBJ2-3; D call uncertain. This CDR3 has 13 amino acids. CDR1 is SGHTA and CDR2 is FQGTGA in the germline V gene. V was clipped by 2 bases and J by 6 bases, with 9 bases between them. DNA for the CDR3: TGTGCCAGCAGCTTACAGTCCAGGGATACGCAGTATTTT. Protein product: CASSLQSRDTQYF.

This sequence joins TRBV5-4 and TRBJ2-5; 12 nucleotides line up with TRBD2. The CDR3 covers 15 residues. Germline V gene data show CDR1 as SGHNT and CDR2 as YYREEE (reference sequence). Trimming took 3 bases from V and 5 from J; bases not matched to a gene: 5. CDR3 DNA sequence: TGTGCCAGCAGCTCGACACTAGCGGGAGGCGAGACCCAGTACTTC. Amino acids: CASSSTLAGGETQYF.

The chain couples TRBV9 to TRBJ2-7; no firm D call. Germline loops: CDR1 SGDLS, CDR2 YYNGEE. V was clipped by 4 bases and J by 2 bases, with 10 bases between them. The length of the CDR3 is 13 residues. The CDR3: CASSTSPAYEQYF. The DNA of the CDR3 is TGTGCCAGCAGCACGAGCCCGGCCTACGAGCAGTACTTC.

This chain links TRBV5-6 with TRBJ2-3; TRBD1 agrees at 10 bases. V lost 0 bases, J lost 2 bases, and 3 bases stayed unmatched. CDR1 and CDR2 from the germline V gene are SGHDT and YYEEEE. This CDR3 spans 16 amino acids. The CDR3 sequence: CASSLVGTGATDTQYF. CDR3 coding DNA: TGTGCCAGCAGCTTGGTTGGGACAGGGGCCACAGATACGCAGTATTTT.

The chain couples TRBV2 to TRBJ1-1, with TRBD1 matching over 7 bases. Trimming at V came to 5 bases and at J to 10 bases, leaving 13 bases not matched to a gene. CDR3 length: 14 residues. From germline, CDR1 is SNHLY and CDR2 FYNNEI. The CDR3: CASSSGTVEEVAFF. The CDR3 coding sequence is TGTGCCAGCAGTTCCGGGACAGTTGAAGAGGTAGCTTTCTTT.

The rearrangement joins TRBV4-1 to TRBJ1-6; 9 nucleotides agree with TRBD1. In germline, CDR1 is MGHRA, CDR2 YSYEKL. Unmatched junction bases numbered 8, after V lost 4 bases and J lost 7 bases. This CDR3 is 16 amino acids long. The CDR3 DNA is TGCGCCAGCAGCCTCTCGGGACAGGGTGGCAATTCACCCCTCCACTTT. It encodes CASSLSGQGGNSPLHF.

The rearrangement uses TRBV9 and TRBJ2-7, with 8 bases identical to TRBD2. CDR1 is SGDLS and CDR2 is YYNGEE in the germline V gene. The CDR3 spans 16 residues. The J segment lost 0 bases and the V segment lost 9 bases, leaving 14 bases of the junction unmatched. CDR3 protein: CATTRPERGSSYEQYF. The DNA for the CDR3 is TGTGCCACCACCCGGCCGGAGCGGGGGTCCTCCTACGAGCAGTACTTC.

This chain joins TRBV5-4 and TRBJ1-2; 7 positions match TRBD1. Germline V gene lookup returns CDR1 SGHNT and CDR2 YYREEE (reference sequence). The CDR3 has 14 amino acids. V shed 2 bases and J 8 bases; nucleotides not matched to a gene: 9. This CDR3 is CASSFPNRGGGYTF. The CDR3 DNA reads TGTGCCAGCAGCTTTCCGAACAGGGGAGGAGGCTACACCTTC.